The 30 T cell receptor beta chains below all came from one sample that was sequenced in a study of blood T cell repertoires in COVID-19. Clones were sequenced by immunoSEQ multiplex PCR, and TCRdb holds only the in-frame ones, with some missing. This repertoire shows approximately 47,000 clones, 85% to 90% found once; its top ten account for 2.5% to 3%. The sequencing sample was made of peripheral blood. The receptors come from a woman aged 80 or older with COVID-19, enrolled during active disease.

The chain links TRBV7-9 to TRBJ1-2, with TRBD1 matching over 10 bases. V shed 4 bases and J 4 bases; nucleotides not matched to a gene: 9. This CDR3 comprises 16 residues. Germline CDR1 SEHNR, CDR2 FQNEAQ (reference sequence). CDR3 amino acids: CASSYRTGGSAYGYTF. DNA for the CDR3: TGTGCCAGCAGCTACCGGACAGGGGGGTCCGCCTATGGCTACACCTTC.

This chain connects TRBV6-5 to TRBJ1-1; tentatively, D is TRBD1 (6 bases). This CDR3 is built from 14 residues. The germline V gene has CDR1 MNHEY and CDR2 SVGAGI. Trimming took off 0 bases at V and 2 bases at J, with 7 bases between the two ends. The CDR3 reads CASSYSTGNTEAFF. CDR3 in DNA: TGTGCCAGCAGTTACTCGACAGGTAACACTGAAGCTTTCTTT.

This chain connects TRBV27 to TRBJ2-7, with 7 bases lining up with TRBD1. The V gene's germline CDR1 is MNHEY and CDR2 SMNVEV (reference sequence). There are 14 residues in the CDR3. Losses at the gene ends were 2 bases for V and 0 bases for J; bases not matched to a gene: 1. DNA for the CDR3: TGTGCCAGCAGTTTAAGGGGGCCCTCCTACGAGCAGTACTTC. Translated, it gives CASSLRGPSYEQYF.

The rearrangement joins TRBV13 to TRBJ2-7; the D gene is possibly TRBD1 (6 bases). CDR3 length: 15 amino acids. Germline V CDR1 and CDR2: PRHDT, FYEKMQ (reference sequence). Trimming stripped 5 bases from V and 3 bases from J, with 17 bases between. Here the CDR3 DNA reads TGTGCCAGCAGCCCCCGACAGGAACTAAACTACGAGCAGTACTTC. This codes for CASSPRQELNYEQYF.

CDR3 nucleotides: TGTGCCAGTAGTATAGTGAGCGGGAACACCGGGGAGCTGTTTTTT. Protein: CASSIVSGNTGELFF. This rearrangement joins TRBV19 to TRBJ2-2; weak D call: TRBD2 (5 bases). CDR3 length: 15 amino acids. CDR1 LNHDA and CDR2 SQIVND come from the germline V gene (reference sequence). The V and J ends lost 1 base and 1 base respectively, with 7 bases between them.

This clone was counted a few times. The chain links TRBV7-6 to TRBJ2-2, with TRBD2 matching 11 bases. V was clipped by 5 bases and J by 4 bases; unmatched bases: 3. Per the germline V gene, CDR1 is SGHVS and CDR2 is FNYEAQ. The CDR3 extends over 15 amino acids. Here the CDR3 DNA reads TGTGCCAGCAGCGCCGGGACTAGCGGCACCGGGGAGCTGTTTTTT. Residues: CASSAGTSGTGELFF.

The chain links TRBV24-1 to TRBJ2-3; tentative D call: TRBD1 (6 bases). CDR3 length: 17 amino acids. Germline V gene data show CDR1 as KGHDR and CDR2 as SFDVKD. Trimming cost V 3 bases and J 1 base, with 16 bases left between them. The CDR3 DNA sequence: TGTGCCACCAGTGATCCAAAACGGACAGCGGGCACAGATACGCAGTATTTT. Translated, it gives CATSDPKRTAGTDTQYF.

The chain couples TRBV5-1 to TRBJ2-1, with D perhaps TRBD2 (5 bases). The CDR3 is made up of 15 amino acids. Germline CDR1 reads SGHRS; CDR2 reads YFSETQ. V was shortened by 0 bases and J by 0 bases, with 7 bases between the two germline ends. The CDR3 DNA sequence: TGCGCCAGCAGCTTGGACGGGAACTCCTACAATGAGCAGTTCTTC. Amino acids: CASSLDGNSYNEQFF. Full variable domain (remainder filled in from reference TRBV5-1 and TRBJ2-1): KAGVTQTPRYLIKTRGQQVTLSCSPISGHRSVSWYQQTPGQGLQFLFEYFSETQRNKGNFPGRFSGRQFSNSRSEMNVSTLELGDSALYLCASSLDGNSYNEQFFGPGTRLTVL.

This chain links TRBV12-3 or TRBV12-4 with TRBJ2-3; D is unresolved. CDR3 length: 11 amino acids. The V end lost 4 bases, the J end lost 9 bases, and 8 bases lay between the germline ends. In DNA form, the CDR3 reads TGTGCCAGCAGTTCCTATACGACGCAGTATTTT. Residues: CASSSYTTQYF.

The chain recombines TRBV7-9 with TRBJ1-1; 7 nucleotides match TRBD1. The V gene end was trimmed by 3 bases and the J gene end by 2 bases; junction bases not matched to a gene: 3. This CDR3 has 14 residues. The germline V gene has CDR1 SEHNR and CDR2 FQNEAQ (reference sequence). Here the CDR3 reads CASSLGQPNTEAFF. CDR3 nucleotide sequence: TGTGCCAGCAGCTTGGGACAGCCTAACACTGAAGCTTTCTTT.

The chain carries TRBV3-1 (or the pseudogene TRBV3-2) and TRBJ1-2, with unresolved D. Trimming removed 0 bases at V and 9 bases at J, with 14 bases between. In germline, CDR1 is LGHDT, CDR2 YNNKEL (reference sequence). This CDR3 comprises 14 residues. The CDR3 is CASSQDPRGGSYTF. The CDR3 coding sequence is TGTGCCAGCAGCCAAGACCCCCGGGGTGGGAGCTACACCTTC.

This clone showed up just once. The gene calls are TRBV29-1 and TRBJ2-7; 14 bases agree with TRBD2. CDR3 length equals 13 residues. The J segment lost 5 bases and the V segment lost 6 bases, leaving 3 bases of the junction unmatched. CDR1 SQVTM and CDR2 ANQGSEA come from the germline V gene. The DNA of the CDR3 is TGCAGCGTGGGGACTAGCGGGAGAAACGAGCAGTACTTC. It specifies CSVGTSGRNEQYF.

This clone was observed once. This specimen includes other DNA sequences encoding the same CDR3. The chain employs TRBV24-1 and TRBJ2-7, with 8 bases aligning to TRBD1. Germline CDR1 and CDR2: KGHDR and SFDVKD. The CDR3 has 15 amino acids. Losses at the gene ends were 3 bases for V and 2 bases for J; bases not matched to a gene: 5. The CDR3 DNA is TGTGCCACCAGTGATCCTCGGGACAGGACCTACGAGCAGTACTTC. Translating it yields CATSDPRDRTYEQYF.

This chain uses TRBV18 with TRBJ2-1; D uncertain. V dropped 1 base and J dropped 0 bases, with 10 bases sitting between them. From germline, CDR1 is KGHSH and CDR2 LQKENI. This CDR3 comprises 16 residues. The CDR3 sequence: CASSPRSASSYNEQFF. The CDR3 DNA reads TGTGCCAGCTCACCACGGAGCGCCAGCTCCTACAATGAGCAGTTCTTC.

This chain links TRBV5-6 with TRBJ2-1; D is uncertain. V was pared by 5 bases and J by 7 bases, with 10 bases between. The V gene's germline CDR1 is SGHDT and CDR2 YYEEEE. This CDR3 is built from 12 residues. In DNA form, the CDR3 reads TGTGCCAGCAGTTACCTTCAGAATGAGCAGTTCTTC. This encodes CASSYLQNEQFF.

Only one count was recorded for this clone. The junction differs from germline at one of its ends, possibly a read error. The chain uses TRBV29-1 and TRBJ1-4, with a weak D call TRBD1 (5 bases). CDR1 SQVTM and CDR2 ANQGSEA come from the germline V gene. The CDR3 runs 14 residues. CDR3 DNA: TGCAGCGTTCGGCGGGGAGTAAGGGGTGAACAACTGTTTTTT. It translates to CSVRRGVRGEQLFF.

The chain carries TRBV25-1 and TRBJ2-7, with TRBD2 identical over 7 bases. The V segment lost 6 bases and the J segment 3 bases; nucleotides outside the gene matches: 11. Germline CDR1 MGHDK, CDR2 SYGVNS. This CDR3 comprises 15 residues. The CDR3 loop is CASRARAGPDYEQYF. DNA of the CDR3: TGTGCCAGCAGGGCCCGAGCGGGGCCAGACTACGAGCAGTACTTC.

The CDR3 coding sequence is TGTGCCAGCAGCTACGGACAGGGGGCCGGCGGCTACACCTTC. It specifies CASSYGQGAGGYTF. This chain links TRBV11-2 with TRBJ1-2; 11 nucleotides align to TRBD1. Germline trimming cut 4 bases from V and 8 bases from J; bases unmatched to any gene: 6. CDR3 length: 14 amino acids. Germline V CDR1 and CDR2: SGHAT, FQNNGV.

The chain links TRBV7-2 to TRBJ2-1; 7 bases agree with TRBD1. The CDR3 is 14 residues long. V gave up 5 bases and J gave up 7 bases; unmatched junction bases: 8. The germline V gene has CDR1 SGHTA and CDR2 FQGNSA. This CDR3 reads CASSPSTGVNEQFF. CDR3 in DNA: TGTGCCAGCAGCCCCAGTACAGGGGTGAATGAGCAGTTCTTC.

This sequence joins TRBV5-1 and TRBJ2-6; 7 bases are shared with TRBD2. Germline trimming cut 4 bases from V and 2 bases from J; bases unmatched to any gene: 6. Germline V gene lookup returns CDR1 SGHRS and CDR2 YFSETQ. The CDR3 is made up of 16 amino acids. As DNA, the CDR3 is TGCGCCAGCAGCCCACGGGGGAGGGCTGGGGCCAACGTCCTGACTTTC. Its protein is CASSPRGRAGANVLTF.

The chain carries TRBV7-8 and TRBJ2-7; unclear D gene. The V gene lost 5 bases and the J gene lost 5 bases, with 10 bases spanning the gap. CDR3 length: 12 residues. CDR1 SGHVS and CDR2 FQNEAQ come from the germline V gene. The DNA for the CDR3 is TGTGCCAGCAGCGGTACTATAGACGAGCAGTACTTC. It encodes CASSGTIDEQYF.

The V and J genes are TRBV6-5 and TRBJ2-2, with D perhaps TRBD1 (6 bases). Between the trimmed V and J ends, which lost 7 bases and 3 bases, there was a span of 15 bases. Germline V gene data show CDR1 as MNHEY and CDR2 as SVGAGI. The CDR3 spans 15 residues. CDR3 residues: CASTLQGRDTGELFF. DNA for the CDR3: TGTGCCAGCACGTTACAGGGTAGGGACACCGGGGAGCTGTTTTTT.

CDR3 coding DNA: TGTGCCAGCAGTGGACAGGGTCACACTGAAGCTTTCTTT. Translated, it gives CASSGQGHTEAFF. The V and J genes are TRBV2 and TRBJ1-1, with TRBD1 matching over 7 bases. The length of the CDR3 is 13 residues. Germline loops: CDR1 SNHLY, CDR2 FYNNEI. J lost 3 bases, V lost 4 bases, and 2 bases had no gene match.

The V gene is TRBV28, the J gene TRBJ2-2; D may be TRBD1 (6 bases). CDR1 is MDHEN, CDR2 SYDVKM, per germline. CDR3 length: 16 residues. V was pared by 1 base and J by 4 bases, with 13 bases between. This chain's CDR3 is CASSLYETGRTGELFF. In nucleotides, the CDR3 is TGTGCCAGCAGTTTATACGAGACAGGTCGCACCGGGGAGCTGTTTTTT. The full variable domain, completed using reference TRBV28 and TRBJ2-2, is DVKVTQSSRYLVKRTGEKVFLECVQDMDHENMFWYRQDPGLGLRLIYFSYDVKMKEKGDIPEGYSVSREKKERFSLILESASTNQTSMYLCASSLYETGRTGELFFGEGSRLTVL.

This clone came up a few times. The J gene is TRBJ2-7, the V gene TRBV20-1, with TRBD2 identical over 7 bases. Losses at the gene ends were 6 bases for V and 6 bases for J; bases not matched to a gene: 5. This CDR3 region has 11 residues. CDR1 and CDR2 (germline): DFQATT, SNEGSKA (reference sequence). CDR3 in DNA: TGCAGTGCCCAAGGGAGGGGCGAGCAGTACTTC. This encodes CSAQGRGEQYF.

This chain joins TRBV7-9 and TRBJ1-2, with 9 bases aligning to TRBD1. Trimming at V came to 5 bases and at J to 5 bases, leaving 6 bases not matched to a gene. The CDR3 is made up of 14 amino acids. From germline, CDR1 is SEHNR and CDR2 FQNEAQ (reference sequence). The CDR3 nucleotides are TGTGCCAGCAGCCCCCCGGACAGGGGATATGGCTACACCTTC. Protein sequence: CASSPPDRGYGYTF.

The chain is built from TRBV28 and TRBJ2-5; 7 bases are a match to TRBD2. From germline, CDR1 is MDHEN and CDR2 SYDVKM. CDR3 length: 14 amino acids. The J segment lost 5 bases and the V segment lost 6 bases, leaving 9 bases of the junction unmatched. The CDR3 here is CASRGGVARETQYF. In DNA, the CDR3 is TGTGCCAGCAGGGGAGGGGTGGCCAGGGAGACCCAGTACTTC.

This chain connects TRBV5-6 to TRBJ1-3; 8 bases map to TRBD1. Germline CDR1 and CDR2: SGHDT and YYEEEE. V shed 2 bases, J shed 6 bases, and the junction held 4 bases outside the gene matches. CDR3 size: 14 residues. CDR3 protein: CASSFDRGQNTIYF. The CDR3 nucleotides are TGTGCCAGCAGCTTCGACAGGGGCCAAAACACCATATATTTT.

This clone ranks as medium-sized. This chain uses TRBV29-1 with TRBJ1-1, with D unresolved. V was pared by 5 bases and J by 11 bases, with 12 bases between. This CDR3 spans 10 amino acids. Germline V gene lookup returns CDR1 SQVTM and CDR2 ANQGSEA. CDR3 DNA sequence: TGCAGCGTTCAGCAGGCGGGGGCTTTCTTT. This sequence encodes CSVQQAGAFF.

The genes are TRBV27 and TRBJ1-2; D may be TRBD1 (6 bases). V lost 5 bases and J lost 2, with 15 bases in between. From germline, CDR1 is MNHEY and CDR2 SMNVEV (reference sequence). The CDR3 covers 15 residues. CDR3 in DNA: TGTGCCAGCAGTCTCAGGGGCTATACCAACTATGGCTACACCTTC. The encoded protein is CASSLRGYTNYGYTF.